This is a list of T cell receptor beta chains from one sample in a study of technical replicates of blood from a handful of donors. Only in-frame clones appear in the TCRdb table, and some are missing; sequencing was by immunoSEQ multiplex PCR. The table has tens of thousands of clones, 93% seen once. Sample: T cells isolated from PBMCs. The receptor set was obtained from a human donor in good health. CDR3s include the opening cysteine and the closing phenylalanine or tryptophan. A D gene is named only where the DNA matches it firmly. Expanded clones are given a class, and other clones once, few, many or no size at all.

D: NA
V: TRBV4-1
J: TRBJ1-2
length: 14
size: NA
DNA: TGCGCCAGCAGCCAAGACAGGGGATCGCGTGGCTACACCTTC
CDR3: CASSQDRGSRGYTF

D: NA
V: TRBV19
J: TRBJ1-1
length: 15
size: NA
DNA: TGTGCCAGTGTGGGACAACAAATCGGCGGCACTGAAGCTTTCTTT
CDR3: CASVGQQIGGTEAFF

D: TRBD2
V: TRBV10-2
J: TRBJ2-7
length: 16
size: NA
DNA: TGCGCCAGCAGTGAGACCCCACTAGCGGGAGTCTACGAGCAGTACTTC
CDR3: CASSETPLAGVYEQYF

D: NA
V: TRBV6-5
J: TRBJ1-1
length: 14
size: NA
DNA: TGTGCCAGCGCTAAAGGACAGCTTTTCACTGAAGCTTTCTTT
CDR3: CASAKGQLFTEAFF

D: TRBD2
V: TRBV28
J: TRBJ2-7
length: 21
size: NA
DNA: TGTGCCAGCAGTAGCATTCCGGACCTAGCGGGAGCCAGTAGGGACGCCTACGAGCAGTACTTC
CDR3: CASSSIPDLAGASRDAYEQYF

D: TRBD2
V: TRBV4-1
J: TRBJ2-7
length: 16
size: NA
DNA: TGCGCCAGCAGCCAGTCACTAGCGGCCCTCTCCTACGAGCAGTACTTC
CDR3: CASSQSLAALSYEQYF

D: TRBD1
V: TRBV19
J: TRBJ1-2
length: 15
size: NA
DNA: TGTGCCAGTAGTTACCTATTGGGACAGAACTATGGCTACACCTTC
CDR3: CASSYLLGQNYGYTF

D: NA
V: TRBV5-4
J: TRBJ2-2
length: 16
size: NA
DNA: TGTGCCAGCAGCGTAGCCAGCTTGGGGAACACCGGGGAGCTGTTTTTT
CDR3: CASSVASLGNTGELFF

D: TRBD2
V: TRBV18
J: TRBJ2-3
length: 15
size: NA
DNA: TGTGCCAGCTCACCGGTAGCGGGAGTCCCAGATACGCAGTATTTT
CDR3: CASSPVAGVPDTQYF

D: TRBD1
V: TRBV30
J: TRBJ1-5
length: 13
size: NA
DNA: TGTGCCTGGGGTTCGGACAGGAATCAGCCCCAGCATTTT
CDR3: CAWGSDRNQPQHF

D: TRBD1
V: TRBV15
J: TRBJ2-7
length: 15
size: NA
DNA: TGTGCCACCAGCAGAATTTGGACAGGGGTAGAGGAGCAGTACTTC
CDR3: CATSRIWTGVEEQYF

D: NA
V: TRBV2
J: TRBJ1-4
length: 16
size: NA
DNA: TGTGCCAGCAGAGAAAAGTCAGGCTCAACTAATGAAAAACTGTTTTTT
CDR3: CASREKSGSTNEKLFF

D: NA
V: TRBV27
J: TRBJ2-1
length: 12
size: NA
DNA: TGTGCCAGCGCTAGCTCCTACAATGAGCAGTTCTTC
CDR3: CASASSYNEQFF

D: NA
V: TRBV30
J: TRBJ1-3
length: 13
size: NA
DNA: TGTGCCTGGAGTACAGTCTCTGGAAACACCATATATTTT
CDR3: CAWSTVSGNTIYF

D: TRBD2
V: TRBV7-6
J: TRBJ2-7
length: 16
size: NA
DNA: TGTGCCAGCAGCGATTACAGACTAGCGGGGGCCTACGAGCAGTACTTC
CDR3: CASSDYRLAGAYEQYF

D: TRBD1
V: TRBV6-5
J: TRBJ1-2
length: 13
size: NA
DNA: TGTGCCAGCAGTCAAGACAGGGGCTATGGCTACACCTTC
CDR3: CASSQDRGYGYTF

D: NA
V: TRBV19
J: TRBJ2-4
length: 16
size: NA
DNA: TGTGCCAGTAGTATGGGACTCCTCAGAGCCAAAAACATTCAGTACTTC
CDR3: CASSMGLLRAKNIQYF

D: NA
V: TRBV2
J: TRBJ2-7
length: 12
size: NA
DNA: TGTGCCAGCAGGCTAGCCGCCTACGAGCAGTACTTC
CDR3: CASRLAAYEQYF

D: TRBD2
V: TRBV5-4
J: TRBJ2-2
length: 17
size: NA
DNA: TGTGCCAGCAGCTTGGTCGGCGGGGGGCTGAACACCGGGGAGCTGTTTTTT
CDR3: CASSLVGGGLNTGELFF

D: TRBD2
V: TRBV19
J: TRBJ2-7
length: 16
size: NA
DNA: TGTGCCAGTAGTTTAGTACTAGCGGGGGGACCCGAAGCGCAGTACTTC
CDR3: CASSLVLAGGPEAQYF

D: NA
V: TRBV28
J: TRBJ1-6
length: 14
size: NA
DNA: TGTGCCAGCAATTCAGTATCCTATAATTCACCCCTCCACTTT
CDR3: CASNSVSYNSPLHF

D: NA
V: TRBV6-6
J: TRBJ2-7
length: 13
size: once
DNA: TGTGCCAGCACGGGATACAGCTCCTACGAGCAGTACTTC
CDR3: CASTGYSSYEQYF

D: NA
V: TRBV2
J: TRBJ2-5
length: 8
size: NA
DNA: TGTACGAGTAAGACCCAGTACTTC
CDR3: CTSKTQYF

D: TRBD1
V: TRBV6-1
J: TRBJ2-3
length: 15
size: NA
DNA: TGTGCCAGCAGTGAACGACAGGGCGGCACAGATACGCAGTATTTT
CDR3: CASSERQGGTDTQYF

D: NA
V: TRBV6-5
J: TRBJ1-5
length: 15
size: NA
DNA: TGTGCCAGCAGTTATGCAGGGAAGGGCAATCAGCCCCAGCATTTT
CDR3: CASSYAGKGNQPQHF

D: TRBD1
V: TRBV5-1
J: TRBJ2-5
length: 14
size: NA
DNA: TGCGCCAGCAGCTCGGCAGGGGGAGTAGAGACCCAGTACTTC
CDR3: CASSSAGGVETQYF

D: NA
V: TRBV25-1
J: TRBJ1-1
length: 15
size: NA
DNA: TGTGCCAGCAGTGAATTCTCGCGGCTGAACACTGAAGCTTTCTTT
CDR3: CASSEFSRLNTEAFF

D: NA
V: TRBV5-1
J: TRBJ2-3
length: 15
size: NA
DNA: TGCGCCAGCAGCTTGGTCAGGGCCGGCACAGATACGCAGTATTTT
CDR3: CASSLVRAGTDTQYF

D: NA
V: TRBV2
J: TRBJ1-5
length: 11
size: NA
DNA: TGTGCCAGCAGACTTAGTCAGCCCCAGCATTTT
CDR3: CASRLSQPQHF

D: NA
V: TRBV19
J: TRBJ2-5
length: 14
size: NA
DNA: TGTGCCAGTAGCAAAAAGGACACCCAAGAGACCCAGTACTTC
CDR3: CASSKKDTQETQYF

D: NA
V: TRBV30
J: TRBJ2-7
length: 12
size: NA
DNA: TGTGCCTGGATAGGGGGGGCCTACGAGCAGTACTTC
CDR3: CAWIGGAYEQYF

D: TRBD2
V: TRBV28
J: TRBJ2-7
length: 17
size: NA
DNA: TGTGCCAGCAGTTTACCTCGTCCGGCGGGAGCATTCCACGAGCAGTACTTC
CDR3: CASSLPRPAGAFHEQYF

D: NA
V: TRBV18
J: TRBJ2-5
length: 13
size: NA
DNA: TGTGCCAGCTTCAGGGTCGCGCATGAGACCCAGTACTTC
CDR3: CASFRVAHETQYF

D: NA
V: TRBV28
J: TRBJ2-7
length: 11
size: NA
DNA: TGTGCCAGCAGTTTAATCGACGAGCAGTACTTC
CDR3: CASSLIDEQYF

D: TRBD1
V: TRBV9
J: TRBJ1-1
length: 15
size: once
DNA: TGTGCCAGCAGCGCGGTACAGGGGGCAGGGACTGAAGCTTTCTTT
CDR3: CASSAVQGAGTEAFF

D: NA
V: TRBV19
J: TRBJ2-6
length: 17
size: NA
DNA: TGTGCCAGTAGTATAGATTTAGGAGGGTCTGGGGCCAACGTCCTGACTTTC
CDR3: CASSIDLGGSGANVLTF

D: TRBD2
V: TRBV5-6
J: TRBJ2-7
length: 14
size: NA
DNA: TGTGCCAGCAGCGGTAGCGGGAGGGCCGACGAGCAGTACTTC
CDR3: CASSGSGRADEQYF

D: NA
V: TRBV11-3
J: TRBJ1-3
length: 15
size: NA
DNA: TGTGCCAGCAGCTTCTCTCTTCTACGTGGAAACACCATATATTTT
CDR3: CASSFSLLRGNTIYF

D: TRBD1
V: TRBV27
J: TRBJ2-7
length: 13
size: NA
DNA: TGTGCCAGCAGCAGGGACAGGTCCTACGAGCAGTACTTC
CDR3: CASSRDRSYEQYF

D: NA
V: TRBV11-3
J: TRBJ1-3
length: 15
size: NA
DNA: TGTGCCAGCAGCAGAAGTGACAGGCATGGAAACACCATATATTTT
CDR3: CASSRSDRHGNTIYF

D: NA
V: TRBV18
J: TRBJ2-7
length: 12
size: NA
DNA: TGTGCCAGCTCACCCGGGACTGTCGAGCAGTACTTC
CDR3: CASSPGTVEQYF

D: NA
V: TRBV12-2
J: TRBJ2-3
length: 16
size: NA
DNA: TGTGCAAGTCGCTCCACAGACAGGGGAAGCACAGATACGCAGTATTTT
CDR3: CASRSTDRGSTDTQYF

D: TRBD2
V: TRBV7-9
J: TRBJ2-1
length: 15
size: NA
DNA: TGTGCCAGCAGCTTACTAGCGGGAAACTACAATGAGCAGTTCTTC
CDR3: CASSLLAGNYNEQFF

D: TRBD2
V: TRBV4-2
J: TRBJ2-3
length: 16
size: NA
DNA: TGTGCCAGCAGCCAAGGGAGCGGGATCTGGACAGATACGCAGTATTTT
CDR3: CASSQGSGIWTDTQYF

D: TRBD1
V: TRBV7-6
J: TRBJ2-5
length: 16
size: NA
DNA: TGTGCCAGCAGCTTAAGGGCAGGGGGTCGGCAAGAGACCCAGTACTTC
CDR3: CASSLRAGGRQETQYF

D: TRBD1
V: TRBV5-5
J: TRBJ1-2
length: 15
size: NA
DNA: TGTGCCAGCAGCTTGGGGACAGGGGGCGATAATGGCTACACCTTC
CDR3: CASSLGTGGDNGYTF

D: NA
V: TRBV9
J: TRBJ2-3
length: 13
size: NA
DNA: TGTGCCAGCAGCGTGGGCGGAGGGGATACGCAGTATTTT
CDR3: CASSVGGGDTQYF

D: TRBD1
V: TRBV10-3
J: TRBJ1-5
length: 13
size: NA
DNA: TGTGCCATCTCGGGGACAGGGAATCAGCCCCAGCATTTT
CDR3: CAISGTGNQPQHF

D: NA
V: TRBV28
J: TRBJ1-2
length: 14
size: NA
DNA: TGTGCCATTCCAACCCCCGGGACACTTTATGGCTACACCTTC
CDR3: CAIPTPGTLYGYTF

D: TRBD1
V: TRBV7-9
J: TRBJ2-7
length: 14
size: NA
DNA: TGTGCCAGCAGCCCGAGTGCAAGGGGGCACGAGCAGTACTTC
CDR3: CASSPSARGHEQYF

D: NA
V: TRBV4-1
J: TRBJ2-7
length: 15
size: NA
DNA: TGCGCCAGCAGCCCCTTCGCGGGCCCCTCCTACGAGCAGTACTTC
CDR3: CASSPFAGPSYEQYF

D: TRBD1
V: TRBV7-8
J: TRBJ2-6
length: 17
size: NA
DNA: TGTGCCAGCACCTTAGCCTTTACAGGGGAATGGGCCAACGTCCTGACTTTC
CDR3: CASTLAFTGEWANVLTF

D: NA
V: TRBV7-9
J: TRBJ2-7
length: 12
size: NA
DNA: TGTGCCAGCAGCCCCCCATCGGTCGAGCAGTACTTC
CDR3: CASSPPSVEQYF